The entry below gives a single T cell receptor (beta chain) sequence along with its context. Trimming removed 6 bases from V and 12 bases from J, with 24 bases in between. The germline V gene encodes CDR1 SGHDN and CDR2 FVKESK. The CDR3 consists of 15 residues. The entry originates in a study of blood T cell repertoires in COVID-19. The repertoire was sequenced with immunoSEQ multiplex PCR; TCRdb's copy has only in-frame clones and lacks some. The sample has over 350,000 clones; about 83% are singletons. The chain employs TRBV14 and TRBJ2-1; tentatively, D is TRBD1 (6 bases). The receptor comes from a woman in her 50s who had recovered from COVID-19. What was sequenced was PBMCs or T cells enriched from blood (not recorded which). DNA for the CDR3: TGTGCCAGCAGAAAGACAGGTGACCCATACCAGGGGCAGTTCTTC. This codes for CASRKTGDPYQGQFF.